This record looks at one TCR beta chain sequence and its context. No antigen is known for it. RNA transcripts yielded amplified TCR beta CDR3 regions. An initial RT-PCR round employing HTBI primers preceded a second-round multiplex PCR. TCRdb re-analysed the multiplex PCR reads in MiXCR, keeping a single row per CDR3 protein. The sample comprises about 210,000 distinct CDR3 sequences, 25% to 35% of which are singletons, and around 9.8% rests with the top ten. Physicians reached a diagnosis by relying on clinical symptoms, serum thyroxine, TRAb, thyroid ultrasound and orbital computed tomography. The data are from a study of Graves' ophthalmopathy and Graves' hyperthyroidism. Across the study: Investigators collected peripheral blood at initial diagnosis, before any treatment was given.

Study findings and constraints: From stable hyperthyroidism, ophthalmopathy was separated by a 13-signature model with roughly 89% sensitivity and about 81% specificity.

The CDR3 extends over 19 amino acids. Germline CDR1 and CDR2: KGHDR and SFDVKD. The V and J ends lost 7 bases and 3 bases, in that order; junction bases with no gene match: 10. Input material: peripheral blood. This chain joins TRBV24-1 and TRBJ2-2; TRBD2 matches 16 bases. This TCR came from a man over 45 with Graves' ophthalmopathy. CDR3 bases: TGTGCCACCAGCCATTACGGGACTAGCGGGAGGGCCTACACCGGGGAGCTGTTTTTT. As protein: CATSHYGTSGRAYTGELFF.